Detailed here is one T cell receptor beta chain. Its antigen is not identified. Profiling relied on immunoSEQ multiplex PCR, and the TCRdb table lists in-frame clones only, not all of them. The sample lists about 170,000 clones, more than 90% occurring once. The record originates from a study of T cell responses to AZD1222 COVID-19 vaccine. Regarding the study as a whole: Spike-specific TCR breadth rose after two AZD1222 doses, and depth rose as well. Dominant at 160-218 and 743-854, vaccine-associated CD4 TCRs also spanned spike. Scientists sampled the repertoires only once the peak T cell response had passed.

V lost 1 base and J 2 bases, leaving 18 bases between the germline ends. Germline V gives CDR1 SGHVS, CDR2 FNYEAQ. This CDR3 is 17 amino acids long. This chain joins TRBV7-6 and TRBJ2-7; D may be TRBD1 (5 bases). This TCR came from an adult in good health. The sample in question was peripheral blood, obtained on day 0 of AZD1222 vaccination. The CDR3 sequence is CASSLGGVSQGTYEQYF. For the CDR3, the DNA is TGTGCCAGCAGCTTAGGGGGCGTGTCCCAAGGTACCTACGAGCAGTACTTC.